This T cell receptor (beta chain) was identified in a study of T cells expressing NK-cell markers. The study's findings and limits: A handful of donors showed these clonotypes also leading the CD3+CD56-NKG2C+ fraction. Certain NKG2C+ T cell clones were expanded, and their HCMV specificity remained unclear. Roughly 1.0-8% of CD8+ T cells in six or seven donors belonged to dominant NKG2C+ clonotypes.

Germline-derived CDR1 and CDR2 are SEHNR and FQNEAQ (reference sequence). The CDR3 loop spans 15 amino acids. Turning to this clonotype: No antigen is known for it.

TCRdb reprocessed the 5' RACE reads and keeps a single row for each CDR3 protein, giving no DNA. With 350,000 to 500,000 distinct CDR3 sequences in the sample, the ten largest clones hold about 7.1%. The material sequenced was blood T cells: a sorted CD56 or NKG2C T cell subset, CD4+ or CD8+ T cells, or bulk PBMC T cells (not recorded which). The chain links TRBV7-9 to TRBJ2-5; without DNA, the TCRdb call of TRBD1 cannot be checked. This receptor was taken from a woman between 18 and 70 years old in good health. The CDR3 loop is CASSLGTGGTETQYF.